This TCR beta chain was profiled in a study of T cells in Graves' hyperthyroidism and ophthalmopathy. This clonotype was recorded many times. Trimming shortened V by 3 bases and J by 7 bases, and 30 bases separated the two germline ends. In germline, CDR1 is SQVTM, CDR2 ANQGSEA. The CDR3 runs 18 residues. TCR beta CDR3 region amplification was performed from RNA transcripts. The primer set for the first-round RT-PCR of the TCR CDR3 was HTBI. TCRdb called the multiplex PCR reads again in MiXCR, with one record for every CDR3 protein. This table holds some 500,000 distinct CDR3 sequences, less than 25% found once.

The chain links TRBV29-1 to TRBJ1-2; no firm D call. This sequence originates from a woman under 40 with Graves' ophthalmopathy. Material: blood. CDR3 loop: CSVDMGGRWVGWPGGYTF. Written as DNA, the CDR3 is TGCAGCGTTGATATGGGTGGACGGTGGGTAGGTTGGCCGGGTGGCTACACCTTC.